This TCR beta chain was sequenced for a study of vaccination effects on CD4 cells after COVID-19. In the study overall: Viral peptide pools were used in the ViraFEST assay to expand antigen-specific CD4+ T cells, and sequencing came afterward.

Repertoires were generated with immunoSEQ multiplex PCR, while TCRdb's copy carries only in-frame clones and drops some. The table lists about 45,000 clones, roughly four fifths of them singletons. Turning to this clone: Its specificity is not known.

CDR3 length: 14 amino acids. V shed 3 bases and J shed 5 bases, with 13 bases lying between them. Germline V gene data show CDR1 as GTSNPN and CDR2 as SVGIG (reference sequence). Culture proceeded for more than 8 days, and CD4+ T cells were then isolated. Sometime from March through December 2020, the person acquired a SARS-CoV-2 infection that PCR confirmed. The chain couples TRBV30 to TRBJ2-2, with D unresolved. Material: CD4+ T cells from PBMCs cultured without peptide, obtained before COVID-19 vaccination. The sequence was obtained from a human donor who had a prior SARS-CoV-2 infection. CDR3: CAWRYGFATGELFF. In DNA form, the CDR3 reads TGTGCCTGGAGATATGGGTTTGCGACCGGGGAGCTGTTTTTT.